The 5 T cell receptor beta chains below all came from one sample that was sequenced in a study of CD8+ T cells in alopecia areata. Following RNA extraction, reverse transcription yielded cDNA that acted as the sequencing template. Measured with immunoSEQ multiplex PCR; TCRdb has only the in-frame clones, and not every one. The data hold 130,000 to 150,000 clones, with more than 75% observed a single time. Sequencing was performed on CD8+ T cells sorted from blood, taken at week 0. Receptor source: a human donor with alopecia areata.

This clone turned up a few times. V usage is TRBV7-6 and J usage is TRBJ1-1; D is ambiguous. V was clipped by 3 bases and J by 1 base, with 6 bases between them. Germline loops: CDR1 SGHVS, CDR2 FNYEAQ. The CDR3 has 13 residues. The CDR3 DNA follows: TGTGCCAGCAGCTTCACAGAGAACACTGAAGCTTTCTTT. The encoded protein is CASSFTENTEAFF.

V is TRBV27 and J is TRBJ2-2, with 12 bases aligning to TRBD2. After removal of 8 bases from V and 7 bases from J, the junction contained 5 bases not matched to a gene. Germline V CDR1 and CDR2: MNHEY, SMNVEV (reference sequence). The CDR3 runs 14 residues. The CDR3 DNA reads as TGTGCCAGCCGGACTAGCGGGACCATCGGGGAGCTGTTTTTT. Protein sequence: CASRTSGTIGELFF.

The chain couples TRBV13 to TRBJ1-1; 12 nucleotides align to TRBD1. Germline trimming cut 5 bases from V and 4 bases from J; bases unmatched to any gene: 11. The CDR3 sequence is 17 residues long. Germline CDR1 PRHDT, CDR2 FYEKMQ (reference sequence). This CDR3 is CASSPSPGTGGGTEAFF. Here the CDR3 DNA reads TGTGCCAGCAGCCCGAGTCCCGGGACAGGGGGCGGCACTGAAGCTTTCTTT.

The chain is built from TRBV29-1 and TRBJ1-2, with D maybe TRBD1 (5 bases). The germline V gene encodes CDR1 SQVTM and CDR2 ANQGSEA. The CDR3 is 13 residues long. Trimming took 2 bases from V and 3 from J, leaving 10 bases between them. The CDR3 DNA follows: TGCAGCGTTGAAAGCCCGGGGGACTATGGCTACACCTTC. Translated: CSVESPGDYGYTF.

CDR3 region: CASSLSTGFEKLFF. CDR3 bases: TGTGCCAGCAGCTTAAGTACTGGGTTTGAAAAACTGTTTTTT. This chain connects TRBV7-9 to TRBJ1-4, with unresolved D. Germline V gene data show CDR1 as SEHNR and CDR2 as FQNEAQ (reference sequence). CDR3 length: 14 amino acids. Trimming cost V 2 bases and J 7 bases, with 11 bases left between them.